One and the same sample provided the 24 T cell receptor beta chains below, sequenced in a study of CD8 T cells in ankylosing spondylitis listed by TCRdb under 2017. Preparation of the library involved 5' RACE. This sample was sequenced with an Illumina HiSeq 2500. TCRdb reworked the public reads: Q25 trimming with fastp, MiXCR clone assembly, productive beta chains retained. Each CDR3 protein gets just one entry, which takes the most common genes and DNA from the rows behind it. The sample table lists about 260,000 distinct CDR3 sequences, 20% of them with a count of one. Less than 9.5% of the sample goes to the ten largest clones. Source material: blood, either unsorted or a sorted T cell fraction (not recorded which). The source is a male donor with ankylosing spondylitis or in good health (not recorded which).

The gene calls are TRBV9 and TRBJ2-3; 10 nucleotides match TRBD2. V was clipped by 3 bases and J by 2 bases; unmatched bases: 6. The CDR3 sequence is 16 residues long. Germline V lookup: CDR1 SGDLS, CDR2 YYNGEE. CDR3 sequence (DNA): TGTGCCAGCAGCGCCGGTCTAGCGGGGGACACAGATACGCAGTATTTT. Protein: CASSAGLAGDTDTQYF.

The rearrangement uses TRBV7-3 and TRBJ2-1; possibly TRBD1 for D (5 bases). The CDR3 is 14 residues long. CDR1 SGHTA and CDR2 FQGTGA come from the germline V gene. V was trimmed by 0 bases and J by 6 bases, leaving 9 bases between them. CDR3 sequence (DNA): TGTGCCAGCAGCTTAACAGGGGTTGGCAATGAGCAGTTCTTC. Translating gives CASSLTGVGNEQFF.

The V and J genes are TRBV30 and TRBJ1-1, with TRBD1 matching 9 bases. Germline CDR1 and CDR2: GTSNPN and SVGIG (reference sequence). The ends lost 3 bases at V and 0 bases at J; junction bases unmatched: 2. CDR3 size: 14 residues. The CDR3 bases are TGTGCCTGGAGCCGGGACAGGGTGAACACTGAAGCTTTCTTT. It specifies CAWSRDRVNTEAFF.

This clonotype has a count of ten or more. This sequence joins TRBV20-1 and TRBJ2-5; unclear D gene. Trimming left V 2 bases short and J 0 bases short, with 13 bases between. The CDR3 is made up of 15 amino acids. The germline gives CDR1 DFQATT, CDR2 SNEGSKA (reference sequence). The DNA for the CDR3 is TGCAGTGCTAGACCGATGACTGGGTACCAAGAGACCCAGTACTTC. Protein: CSARPMTGYQETQYF.

The chain is built from TRBV12-3 or TRBV12-4 and TRBJ2-2, with a tentative D call TRBD1 (5 bases). The V gene lost 6 bases and the J gene lost 6 bases, with 17 bases spanning the gap. The CDR3 is 15 residues long. This CDR3 is CASSETPRVAGELFF. CDR3 sequence (DNA): TGTGCCAGCAGCGAAACCCCCAGGGTAGCCGGGGAGCTGTTTTTT.

The sample holds a few counts of this clonotype. V is TRBV10-2 and J is TRBJ2-7; 7 bases are shared with TRBD2. Germline V gene sequence: CDR1 WSHSY, CDR2 SAAADI. The CDR3 runs 14 residues. Trimming took 0 bases from V and 5 from J; bases not matched to a gene: 4. DNA for the CDR3: TGCGCCAGCAGTGAGTCCGGGGGGTACCACGAGCAGTACGTC. Its protein product is CASSESGGYHEQYV.

With regard to this clonotype: At one of its ends the junction is not consistent with the germline gene, which may arise from a read error. The chain links TRBV29-1 to TRBJ2-1, with 8 nucleotides matching TRBD1. Germline values: CDR1 SQVTM, CDR2 ANQGSEA. The CDR3 extends over 13 amino acids. The CDR3 loop reads CSAVVSLGTGLLF. CDR3 sequence (DNA): TGCAGCGCCGTAGTTTCCCTCGGGACAGGTCTTCTCTTC.

A few counts support this clonotype. The V call is TRBV30, the J call TRBJ1-1; 10 bases line up with TRBD1. Trimming took 8 bases from V and 6 from J; bases not matched to a gene: 9. The germline V gene has CDR1 GTSNPN and CDR2 SVGIG (reference sequence). The CDR3 is made up of 13 amino acids. Written as DNA, the CDR3 is TGTGCCATATCAGAGGACAGGGGGTCTGAAGCTTTCTTT. It specifies CAISEDRGSEAFF.

This chain joins TRBV20-1 and TRBJ2-3; 10 nucleotides line up with TRBD2. After removal of 4 bases from V and 2 bases from J, the junction contained 9 bases not matched to a gene. CDR1 and CDR2 from the germline V gene are DFQATT and SNEGSKA (reference sequence). The CDR3 loop spans 16 amino acids. The CDR3 region is CSATPPLAGATDTQYF. The CDR3 DNA reads TGCAGTGCTACCCCGCCCCTAGCGGGGGCCACAGATACGCAGTATTTT.

This clonotype was observed many times. This chain joins TRBV5-1 and TRBJ2-7; D is uncertain. Germline lookup yields CDR1 SGHRS and CDR2 YFSETQ. V lost 1 base and J 6 bases, leaving 11 bases between the germline ends. The CDR3 sequence is 13 residues long. Here the CDR3 DNA reads TGCGCCAGCAGCTTGAATGGGGTAGGCGAGCAGTACGTC. As protein: CASSLNGVGEQYV.

This clonotype was seen ten or more times. V is TRBV29-1 and J is TRBJ1-3; D uncertain. Germline CDR1 SQVTM, CDR2 ANQGSEA. Deletions cut 3 bases from V and 3 bases from J, with 9 bases between. There are 13 residues in the CDR3. The CDR3 protein is CSVDEGSGNTIYF. In DNA form, the CDR3 reads TGCAGCGTTGATGAGGGTAGTGGAAACACCATATATTTT.

V usage is TRBV7-4 and J usage is TRBJ2-7; D possibly corresponds to TRBD1 (6 bases). Germline values: CDR1 SGHVT, CDR2 SQSDAQ. This CDR3 is 13 amino acids long. V was pared by 6 bases and J by 1 base, with 10 bases between. The CDR3 sequence is CASRRGHSYEQYV. For the CDR3, the DNA is TGTGCCAGCAGAAGGGGACATTCCTACGAGCAGTACGTC.

The chain is built from TRBV27 and TRBJ1-3; D uncertain. CDR3 size: 13 residues. CDR1 and CDR2 from the germline V gene are MNHEY and SMNVEV (reference sequence). V shed 6 bases and J shed 5 bases, with 11 bases lying between them. This chain's CDR3 is CASSSTLRNTIYF. The CDR3 DNA reads as TGTGCCAGCAGCTCTACCCTTAGAAACACCATATATTTT.

The chain carries TRBV7-9 and TRBJ1-4; 7 bases match TRBD1. V was pared by 7 bases and J by 8 bases, with 13 bases of the junction left unmatched. Germline lookup yields CDR1 SEHNR and CDR2 FQNEAQ (reference sequence). The CDR3 extends over 15 amino acids. The CDR3 protein is CASTEAGGSGEKLFF. The CDR3 region has the DNA TGTGCCAGCACCGAAGCAGGGGGGAGTGGCGAAAAACTGTTTTTT.

This sequence joins TRBV6-6 and TRBJ2-1; 7 nucleotides line up with TRBD2. The CDR3 totals 12 residues. CDR1 and CDR2 from the germline V gene are MNHNY and SVGAGI (reference sequence). V gave up 6 bases and J gave up 6 bases; unmatched junction bases: 2. CDR3 DNA: TGTGCCAGCAGAACTAGCGCCAATGAGCAGTTCTTC. Residues: CASRTSANEQFF.

On this clonotype itself: A much larger clone differs by one base, so this may be a read error. The J gene is TRBJ2-1, the V gene TRBV25-1; 7 positions match TRBD1. The CDR3 runs to 14 residues. V lost 10 bases, J lost 6 bases, and 12 bases stayed unmatched. Germline V gives CDR1 MGHDK, CDR2 SYGVNS. The CDR3 nucleotides are TGTGCCAACAGGGGACAGACTGTCCTCAATGAGCAGTTCTTC. Its protein is CANRGQTVLNEQFF.

This clonotype has only a few counts. The V call is TRBV6-1, the J call TRBJ1-5; D might be TRBD1 (5 bases). This CDR3 is 13 amino acids long. V was cut by 9 bases and J by 7 bases, with 16 bases left in between. Per germline, CDR1 MNHNS and CDR2 SASEGT. The CDR3 DNA is TGTGCCAGTTTGGGGACCTCAGGGCAGCCCCAGCATTTT. Its translation is CASLGTSGQPQHF.

The chain uses TRBV29-1 and TRBJ2-6; D is possibly TRBD1 (5 bases). Germline V gene sequence: CDR1 SQVTM, CDR2 ANQGSEA. The CDR3 is made up of 14 amino acids. Trimming took off 4 bases at V and 0 bases at J, with 7 bases between the two ends. The CDR3 nucleotides read TGCAGCGTTGGCCAGGGCTCTGGGGCCAACGTCCTGACTTTC. Translated, it gives CSVGQGSGANVLTF.

This clonotype was picked up a small number of times. V usage is TRBV3-1 and J usage is TRBJ2-7; TRBD1 aligns across 7 bases. V dropped 1 base and J dropped 2; count of bases not matched to a gene: 5. The CDR3 is 15 amino acids. Germline V lookup: CDR1 LGHDT, CDR2 YNNKEL (reference sequence). The CDR3 spells CASSQGRGPPYEQYV. The CDR3 region has the DNA TGTGCCAGCAGCCAAGGTAGGGGGCCTCCCTACGAGCAGTACGTC.

This clonotype was seen a few times. This sequence joins TRBV6-5 and TRBJ1-6; 7 bases align to TRBD1. The CDR3 runs 16 residues. V lost 4 bases and J lost 5; bases outside the gene matches: 8. The V gene's germline CDR1 is MNHEY and CDR2 SVGAGI. In nucleotides, the CDR3 is TGTGCCAGCAGTTGGGGACAGACCTTTGATAATTCACCCCTCCACTTT. Translated, it gives CASSWGQTFDNSPLHF.

The chain combines TRBV5-1 with TRBJ1-1; 8 bases are a match to TRBD1. The length of the CDR3 is 16 residues. V trimming: 3 bases; J trimming: 3 bases; junction bases outside the gene matches: 10. Germline CDR1 SGHRS, CDR2 YFSETQ. This CDR3 is CASSSYTGGRDTEAFF. The CDR3 DNA reads as TGCGCCAGCAGCTCGTATACAGGGGGACGGGACACTGAAGCTTTCTTT.

This clonotype was recorded at least ten times. This chain uses TRBV5-1 with TRBJ1-2; D is uncertain. The CDR3 length is 14 residues. Germline V lookup: CDR1 SGHRS, CDR2 YFSETQ. V gave up 4 bases and J gave up 0 bases, with 10 bases separating them. This chain's CDR3 is CASSADTANYGYTF. The CDR3 coding sequence is TGCGCCAGCAGCGCCGACACCGCTAACTATGGCTACACCTTC.

This clonotype has more than one count but fewer than ten. The chain uses TRBV20-1 and TRBJ2-3; D gene uncertain. The CDR3 runs 13 residues. Trimming left V 6 bases short and J 2 bases short, with 12 bases between. CDR1 DFQATT and CDR2 SNEGSKA come from the germline V gene (reference sequence). As DNA, the CDR3 is TGCAGTGCCCGAGTGGCCACCACAGATACGCAGTATTTT. Translating it yields CSARVATTDTQYF.

This clonotype came up many times. The chain has TRBV20-1 and TRBJ2-5; D call uncertain. The V gene's germline CDR1 is DFQATT and CDR2 SNEGSKA (reference sequence). The CDR3 extends over 12 amino acids. V was pared by 0 bases and J by 7 bases, with 9 bases between. In DNA form, the CDR3 reads TGCAGTGCTAGAGATCACGCGGCGACCCAGTACTTC. Translation: CSARDHAATQYF.